Listed here are 6 T cell receptor beta chains from one sample, sequenced in a study of blood T cell repertoires in COVID-19. This table comes from immunoSEQ multiplex PCR, and its TCRdb copy is limited to in-frame clones, with some not included. The sample lists about 73,000 clones, roughly four fifths occurring once. The sequenced sample consisted of peripheral blood. The receptors were gathered from a woman aged 60-70 years with acute or convalescent COVID-19.

This sequence joins TRBV3-1 (or the pseudogene TRBV3-2) and TRBJ1-2; 9 bases are a match to TRBD1. This CDR3 has 14 residues. Germline V lookup: CDR1 LGHDT, CDR2 YNNKEL (reference sequence). V shed 2 bases, J shed 6 bases, and the junction held 4 bases outside the gene matches. The CDR3, as DNA: TGTGCCAGCAGCCAACGGGACAGGGTTGATGGCTACACCTTC. Translating it yields CASSQRDRVDGYTF.

This clone was picked up one time. CDR3 sequence reads: CASSPGQEMTGYGYTF. Here the CDR3 DNA reads TGTGCCAGCAGCCCCGGACAGGAAATGACAGGCTATGGCTACACCTTC. The V gene is TRBV5-6, the J gene TRBJ1-2; 7 bases map to TRBD1. Germline V gene sequence: CDR1 SGHDT, CDR2 YYEEEE. Unmatched junction bases numbered 13, after V lost 4 bases and J lost 4 bases. There are 16 residues in the CDR3.

V is TRBV2 and J is TRBJ1-1; D is undetermined. Trimming stripped 2 bases from V and 6 bases from J, with 16 bases between. The CDR3 extends over 15 amino acids. Germline V gene data show CDR1 as SNHLY and CDR2 as FYNNEI. The CDR3 coding sequence is TGTGCCAGCAGTGAATACGGCAGGCAAGGCTCTGAAGCTTTCTTT. Translating gives CASSEYGRQGSEAFF. The variable domain in full, completed from reference TRBV2 and TRBJ1-1, reads EPEVTQTPSHQVTQMGQEVILRCVPISNHLYFYWYRQILGQKVEFLVSFYNNEISEKSEIFDDQFSVERPDGSNFTLKIRSTKLEDSAMYFCASSEYGRQGSEAFFGQGTRLTVV.

This chain connects TRBV6-5 to TRBJ1-1; D is undetermined. CDR3 length equals 16 residues. V lost 4 bases and J lost 1, with 16 bases in between. In germline, CDR1 is MNHEY, CDR2 SVGAGI. For the CDR3, the DNA is TGTGCCAGCAGTTTTGTTAGCACCTTCCGGAACACTGAAGCTTTCTTT. Its protein product is CASSFVSTFRNTEAFF.

The CDR3 spells CASGRGPGTEAFF. The CDR3 region has the DNA TGTGCCAGCGGACGGGGTCCGGGAACTGAAGCTTTCTTT. The chain couples TRBV12-3 or TRBV12-4 to TRBJ1-1; D is undetermined. The V and J ends lost 8 bases and 5 bases respectively, with 15 bases between them. The CDR3 extends over 13 amino acids.

This chain connects TRBV24-1 to TRBJ2-3, with TRBD2 matching over 8 bases. The V gene end was trimmed by 6 bases and the J gene end by 0 bases; junction bases not matched to a gene: 4. CDR3 length: 15 residues. Per the germline V gene, CDR1 is KGHDR and CDR2 is SFDVKD. CDR3 loop: CATSLPSGSTDTQYF. The CDR3 DNA reads TGTGCCACCAGTCTCCCTAGCGGGAGCACAGATACGCAGTATTTT.